This T cell receptor (beta chain) was profiled in a study of T cell changes during pregnancy in multiple sclerosis. Germline CDR1 reads LGHNT; CDR2 reads FRNRAP. The CDR3 is 18 amino acids. V was pared by 1 base and J by 2 bases, with 18 bases between. The repertoire was sequenced with immunoSEQ multiplex PCR; TCRdb's copy has only in-frame clones and lacks some. Found here are roughly 75,000 clones, about 92% of them singletons; the top ten hold just over 2.5%. The J gene is TRBJ1-5, the V gene TRBV12-5; D is perhaps TRBD1 (5 bases). The sequencing used peripheral blood, collected after pregnancy. The receptor was isolated from a female donor in good health, enrolled as a control in a pregnancy study. The CDR3 is CASGLAVAGGARNQPQHF. The CDR3 bases are TGTGCTAGTGGTTTGGCGGTCGCTGGAGGGGCCCGCAATCAGCCCCAGCATTTT.